In its sample, the clone carrying this TCR beta chain was seen many times. Its matching antigen is unknown. TCRdb ran MiXCR on the 5' RACE reads and lists one entry per CDR3 protein. Counted here are approximately 340,000 distinct CDR3 sequences, under 15% occurring once; the ten biggest clones make up about a fifth. The sample belongs to a study of T-cell memory formation after mild COVID-19. Across the study: The two donors had largely donor-specific TCR clusters.

The study's findings and limits: The study found balanced CD4/CD8 in clones contracting day 15 to 85 and a CD4+ lean in later expanders. That cross-reactive memory joined was suggested by some responding clones appearing in pre-infection memory. Whether second-wave clones peaking at day 37 were SARS-CoV-2 specific went unconfirmed.

Germline lookup yields CDR1 SEHNR and CDR2 FQNEAQ (reference sequence). V gave up 8 bases and J gave up 2 bases, with 15 bases separating them. The CDR3 consists of 14 residues. The chain recombines TRBV7-9 with TRBJ1-1, with D possibly TRBD1 on 5 matching bases. This TCR was recovered from a man between 18 and 29 years old who had mild COVID-19 (a few samples of this study predate the infection). Cell type and time point are not known. Sequencing input: PBMCs or a T cell subset sorted from them (not recorded which). The DNA for the CDR3 is TGTGCCAGCGGTTGGGGGTTCGTCAACACTGAAGCTTTCTTT. Protein product: CASGWGFVNTEAFF.